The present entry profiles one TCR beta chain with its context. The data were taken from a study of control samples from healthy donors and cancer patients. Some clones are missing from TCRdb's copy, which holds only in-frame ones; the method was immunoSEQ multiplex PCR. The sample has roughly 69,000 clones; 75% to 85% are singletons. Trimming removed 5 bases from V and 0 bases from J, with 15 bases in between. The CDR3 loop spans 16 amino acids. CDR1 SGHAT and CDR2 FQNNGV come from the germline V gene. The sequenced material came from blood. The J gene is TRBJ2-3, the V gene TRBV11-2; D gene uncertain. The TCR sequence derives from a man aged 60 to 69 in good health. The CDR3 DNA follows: TGTGCCAGCAGCGGAAGTGCTCACTTAAGCACAGATACGCAGTATTTT. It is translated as CASSGSAHLSTDTQYF.